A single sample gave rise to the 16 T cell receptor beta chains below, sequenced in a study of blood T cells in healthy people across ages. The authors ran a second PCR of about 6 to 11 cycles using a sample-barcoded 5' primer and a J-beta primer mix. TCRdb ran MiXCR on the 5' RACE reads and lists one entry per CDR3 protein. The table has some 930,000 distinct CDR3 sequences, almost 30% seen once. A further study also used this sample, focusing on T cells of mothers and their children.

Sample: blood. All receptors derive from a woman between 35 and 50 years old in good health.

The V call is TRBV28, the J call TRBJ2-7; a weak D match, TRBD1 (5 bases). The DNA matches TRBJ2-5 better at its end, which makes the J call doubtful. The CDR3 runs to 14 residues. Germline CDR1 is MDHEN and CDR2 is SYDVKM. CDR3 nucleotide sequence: TGTGCCAGCAGTTTATCTGGCAGGGAAGAGACCCAGTACTTC. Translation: CASSLSGREETQYF.

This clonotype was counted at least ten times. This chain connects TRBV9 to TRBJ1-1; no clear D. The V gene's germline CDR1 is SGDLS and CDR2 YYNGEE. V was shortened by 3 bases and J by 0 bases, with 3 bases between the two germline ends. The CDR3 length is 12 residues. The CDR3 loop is CASSAMNTEAFF. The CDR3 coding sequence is TGTGCCAGCAGCGCCATGAACACTGAAGCTTTCTTT.

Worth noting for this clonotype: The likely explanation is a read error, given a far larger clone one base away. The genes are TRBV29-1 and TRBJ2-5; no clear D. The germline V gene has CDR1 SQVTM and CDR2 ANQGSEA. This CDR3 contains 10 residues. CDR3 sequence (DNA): TGCAGCGTTGAAGGAGAGACCCGGTACTTC. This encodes CSVEGETRYF.

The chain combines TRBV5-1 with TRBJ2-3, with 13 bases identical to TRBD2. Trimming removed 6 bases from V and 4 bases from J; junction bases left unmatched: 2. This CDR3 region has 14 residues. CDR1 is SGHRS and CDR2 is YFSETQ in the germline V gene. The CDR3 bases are TGCGCCAGCAAGACTAGCGGGGGGTCAGATACGCAGTATTTT. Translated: CASKTSGGSDTQYF. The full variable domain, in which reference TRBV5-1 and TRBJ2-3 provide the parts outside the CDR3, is KAGVTQTPRYLIKTRGQQVTLSCSPISGHRSVSWYQQTPGQGLQFLFEYFSETQRNKGNFPGRFSGRQFSNSRSEMNVSTLELGDSALYLCASKTSGGSDTQYFGPGTRLTVL.

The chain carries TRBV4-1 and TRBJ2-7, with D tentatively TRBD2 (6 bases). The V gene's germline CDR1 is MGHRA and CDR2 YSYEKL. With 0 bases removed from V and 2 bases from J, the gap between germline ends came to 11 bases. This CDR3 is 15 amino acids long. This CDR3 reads CASSQDPGLAYEQYF. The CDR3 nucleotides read TGCGCCAGCAGCCAAGATCCGGGACTGGCCTACGAGCAGTACTTC.

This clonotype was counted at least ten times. This chain's CDR3 is CASSLKAGSYEQYF. CDR3 DNA sequence: TGTGCCAGCAGCTTAAAAGCAGGCTCCTACGAGCAGTACTTC. The rearrangement links TRBV5-4 to TRBJ2-7; D remains unclear. The V gene lost 2 bases and the J gene lost 0 bases, with 9 bases spanning the gap. Germline lookup yields CDR1 SGHNT and CDR2 YYREEE (reference sequence). This CDR3 is 14 amino acids long.

The CDR3, as DNA: TGTGCCAGCAGTTGGGGCGCCCCAGATACGCAGTATTTT. Protein: CASSWGAPDTQYF. V and J are TRBV27 and TRBJ2-3; TRBD1 might be the D (5 bases). The V end was cut by 4 bases, the J end by 4 bases, with 9 bases between. The CDR3 length is 13 residues. Germline lookup yields CDR1 MNHEY and CDR2 SMNVEV (reference sequence).

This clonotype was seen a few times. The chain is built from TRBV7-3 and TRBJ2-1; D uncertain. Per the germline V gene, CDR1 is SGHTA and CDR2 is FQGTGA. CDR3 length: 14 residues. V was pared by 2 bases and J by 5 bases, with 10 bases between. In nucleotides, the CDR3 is TGTGCCAGCAGCTTAGGGAATTCCAACAATGAGCAGTTCTTC. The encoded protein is CASSLGNSNNEQFF.

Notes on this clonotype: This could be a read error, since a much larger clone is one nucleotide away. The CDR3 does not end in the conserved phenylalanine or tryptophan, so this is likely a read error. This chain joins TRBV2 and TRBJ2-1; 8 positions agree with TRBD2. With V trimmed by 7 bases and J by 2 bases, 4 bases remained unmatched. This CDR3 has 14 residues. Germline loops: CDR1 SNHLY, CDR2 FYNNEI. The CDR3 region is CASNPGLAYNEQFL. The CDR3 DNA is TGTGCCAGCAATCCGGGACTAGCCTACAATGAGCAGTTCTTG.

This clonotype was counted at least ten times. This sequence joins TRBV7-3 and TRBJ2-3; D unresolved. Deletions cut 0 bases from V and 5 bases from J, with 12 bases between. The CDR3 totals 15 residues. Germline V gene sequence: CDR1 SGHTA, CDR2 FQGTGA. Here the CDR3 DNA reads TGTGCCAGCAGCTTAACGGCAGGTTGGCGAGATACGCAGTATTTT. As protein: CASSLTAGWRDTQYF.

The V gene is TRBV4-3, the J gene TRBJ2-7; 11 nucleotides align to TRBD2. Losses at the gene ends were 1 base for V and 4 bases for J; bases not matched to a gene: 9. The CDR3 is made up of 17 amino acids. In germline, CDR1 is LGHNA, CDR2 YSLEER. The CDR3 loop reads CASSQAPTTSGVYEQYF. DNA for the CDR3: TGCGCCAGCAGCCAAGCCCCCACGACTAGCGGGGTGTACGAGCAGTACTTC.

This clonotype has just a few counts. The CDR3 loop reads CASSVPGGKKYEQYF. The CDR3 DNA follows: TGTGCCAGCAGCGTCCCTGGGGGCAAAAAGTACGAGCAGTACTTC. The chain has TRBV28 and TRBJ2-7, with D maybe TRBD1 (6 bases). V lost 6 bases and J lost 4, with 19 bases in between. The CDR3 is 15 amino acids. Germline V gives CDR1 MDHEN, CDR2 SYDVKM.

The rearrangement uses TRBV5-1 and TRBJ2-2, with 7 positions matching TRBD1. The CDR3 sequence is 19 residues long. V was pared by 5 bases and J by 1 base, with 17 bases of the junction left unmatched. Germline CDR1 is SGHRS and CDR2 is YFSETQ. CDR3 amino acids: CASRLSTLQGRLNTGELFF. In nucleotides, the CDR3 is TGCGCCAGCAGGCTGAGTACGTTACAGGGGCGCTTGAACACCGGGGAGCTGTTTTTT. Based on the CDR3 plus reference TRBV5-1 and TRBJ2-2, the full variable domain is KAGVTQTPRYLIKTRGQQVTLSCSPISGHRSVSWYQQTPGQGLQFLFEYFSETQRNKGNFPGRFSGRQFSNSRSEMNVSTLELGDSALYLCASRLSTLQGRLNTGELFFGEGSRLTVL.

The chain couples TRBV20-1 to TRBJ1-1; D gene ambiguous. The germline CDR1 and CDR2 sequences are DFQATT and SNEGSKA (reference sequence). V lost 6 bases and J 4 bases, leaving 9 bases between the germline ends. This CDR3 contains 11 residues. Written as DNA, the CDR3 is TGCAGTGCGGATACAGCCACTGAAGCTTTCTTT. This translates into CSADTATEAFF.

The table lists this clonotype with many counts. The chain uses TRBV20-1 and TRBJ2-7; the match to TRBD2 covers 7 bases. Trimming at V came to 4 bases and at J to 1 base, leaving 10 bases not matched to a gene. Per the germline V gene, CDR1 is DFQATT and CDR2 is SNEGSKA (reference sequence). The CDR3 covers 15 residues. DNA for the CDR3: TGCAGTGCTACCGTGGGGGGGACCCCATCCTACGAGCAGTACTTC. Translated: CSATVGGTPSYEQYF.

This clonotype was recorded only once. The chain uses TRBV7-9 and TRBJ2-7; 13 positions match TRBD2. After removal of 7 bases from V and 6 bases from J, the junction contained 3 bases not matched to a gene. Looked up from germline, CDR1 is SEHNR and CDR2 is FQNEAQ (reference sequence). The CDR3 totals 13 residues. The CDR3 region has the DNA TGTGCCAGCACGACTAGCGGGGGGCGCGAGCAGTACTTC. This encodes CASTTSGGREQYF.